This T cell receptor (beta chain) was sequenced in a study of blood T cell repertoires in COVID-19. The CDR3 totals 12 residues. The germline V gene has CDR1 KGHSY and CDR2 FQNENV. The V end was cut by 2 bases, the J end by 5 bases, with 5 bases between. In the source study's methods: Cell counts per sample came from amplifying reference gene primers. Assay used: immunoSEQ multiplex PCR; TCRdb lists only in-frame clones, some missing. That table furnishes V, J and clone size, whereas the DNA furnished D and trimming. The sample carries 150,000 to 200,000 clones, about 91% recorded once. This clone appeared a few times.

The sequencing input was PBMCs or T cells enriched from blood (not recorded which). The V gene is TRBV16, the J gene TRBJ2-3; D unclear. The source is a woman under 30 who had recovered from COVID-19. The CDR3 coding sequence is TGTGCCAGCAGCCAAACAAGAGATACGCAGTATTTT. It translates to CASSQTRDTQYF.